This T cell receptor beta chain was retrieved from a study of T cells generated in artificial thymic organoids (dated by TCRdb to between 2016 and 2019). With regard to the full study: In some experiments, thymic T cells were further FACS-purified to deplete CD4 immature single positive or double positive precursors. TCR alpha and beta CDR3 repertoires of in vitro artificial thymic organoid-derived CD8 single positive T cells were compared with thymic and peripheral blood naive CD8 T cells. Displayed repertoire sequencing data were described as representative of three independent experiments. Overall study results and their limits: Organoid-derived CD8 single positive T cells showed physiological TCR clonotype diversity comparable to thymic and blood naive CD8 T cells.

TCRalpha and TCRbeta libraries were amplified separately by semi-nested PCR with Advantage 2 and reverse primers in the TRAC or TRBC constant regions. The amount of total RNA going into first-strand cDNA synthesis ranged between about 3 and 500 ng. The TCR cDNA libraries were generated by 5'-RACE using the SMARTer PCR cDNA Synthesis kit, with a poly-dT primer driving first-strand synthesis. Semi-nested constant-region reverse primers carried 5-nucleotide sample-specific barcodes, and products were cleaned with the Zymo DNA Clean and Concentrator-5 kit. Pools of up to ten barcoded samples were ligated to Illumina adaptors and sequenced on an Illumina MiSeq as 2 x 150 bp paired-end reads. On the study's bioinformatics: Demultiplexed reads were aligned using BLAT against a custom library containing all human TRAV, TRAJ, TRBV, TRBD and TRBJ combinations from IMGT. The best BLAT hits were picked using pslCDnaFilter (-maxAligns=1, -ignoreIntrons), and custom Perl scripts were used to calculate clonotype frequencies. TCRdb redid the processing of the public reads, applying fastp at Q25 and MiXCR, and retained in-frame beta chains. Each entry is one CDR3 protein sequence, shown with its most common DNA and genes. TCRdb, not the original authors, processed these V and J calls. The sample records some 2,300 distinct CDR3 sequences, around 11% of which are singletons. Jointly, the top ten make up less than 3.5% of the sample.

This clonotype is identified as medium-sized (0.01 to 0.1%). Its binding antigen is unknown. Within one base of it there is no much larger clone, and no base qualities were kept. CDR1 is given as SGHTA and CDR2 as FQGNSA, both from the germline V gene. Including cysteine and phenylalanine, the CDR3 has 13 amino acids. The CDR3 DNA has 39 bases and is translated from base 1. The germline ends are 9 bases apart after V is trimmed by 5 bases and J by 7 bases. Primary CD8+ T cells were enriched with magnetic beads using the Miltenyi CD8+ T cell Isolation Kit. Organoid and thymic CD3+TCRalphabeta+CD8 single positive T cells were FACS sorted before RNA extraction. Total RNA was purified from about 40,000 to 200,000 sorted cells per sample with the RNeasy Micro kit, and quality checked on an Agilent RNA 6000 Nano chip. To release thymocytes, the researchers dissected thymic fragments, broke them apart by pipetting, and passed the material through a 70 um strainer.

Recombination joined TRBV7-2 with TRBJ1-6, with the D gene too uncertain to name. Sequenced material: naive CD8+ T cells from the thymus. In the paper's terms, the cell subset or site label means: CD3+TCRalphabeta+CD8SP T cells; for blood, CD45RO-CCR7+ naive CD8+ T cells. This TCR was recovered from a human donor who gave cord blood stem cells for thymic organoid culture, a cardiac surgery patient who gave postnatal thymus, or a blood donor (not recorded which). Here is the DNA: TGTGCCAGCAGCCCCAGGACCAATTCACCCCTCCACTTT. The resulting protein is CASSPRTNSPLHF.